This TCR beta chain was captured in a study of blood T cell repertoires in COVID-19. Overall study context: Sources were T cells, B-cell-depleted T cells, or PBMCs; the material itself was cDNA or gDNA.

This CDR3 comprises 15 residues. The germline CDR1 and CDR2 sequences are GTSNPN and SVGIG (reference sequence). The V and J ends lost 7 bases and 4 bases respectively, with 22 bases between them. The repertoire was sequenced with immunoSEQ multiplex PCR; TCRdb's copy has only in-frame clones and lacks some. The repertoire holds about 33,000 clones, with less than 80% as singletons. The chain combines TRBV30 with TRBJ2-5; TRBD1 might be the D (6 bases). The sequenced sample was peripheral blood. This TCR derives from an elderly man with acute or convalescent COVID-19. CDR3 amino acids: CAFSRGQGLGETQYF. CDR3 nucleotide sequence: TGTGCCTTTTCACGCGGGCAGGGGTTGGGAGAGACCCAGTACTTC.